Listed below are T cell receptor beta chains from one sample, sequenced in a study of T cells in Graves' hyperthyroidism and ophthalmopathy. One entry per CDR3 protein results from TCRdb running MiXCR on the multiplex PCR reads. The data show 250,000 to 350,000 distinct CDR3 sequences, about a sixth seen once. Sequenced material: blood. The receptor source for this set is a woman aged 55-69 years with Graves' ophthalmopathy. CDR3s include the opening cysteine and the closing phenylalanine or tryptophan. The D gene is left open where the match is weak. Clone size, where shown, is once, few, many, or a class for clones that have expanded.

j_call clone_size d_call v_call cdr3_nt cdr3_aa
TRBJ2-5 many TRBD2 TRBV7-3 TGTGCCAGCAGCTTCCTCCCCGGGACTAGCGGGAGGAAAGAGACCCAGTACTTC CASSFLPGTSGRKETQYF
TRBJ2-1 many . TRBV6-1 TGTGCCAGCAGTCCTCGGAGGGGGCAGGGTGAGCAGTTCTTC CASSPRRGQGEQFF
TRBJ2-7 many TRBD1 TRBV2 TGTGCCAGTGAGACAGGGGGCTACGAGCAGTACTTC CASETGGYEQYF
TRBJ2-7 many . TRBV2 TGTGCCAGCAGGCTACAGGGTATCGGGTCCGAGCAGTACTTC CASRLQGIGSEQYF
TRBJ2-7 . TRBD1 TRBV6-2/TRBV6-3 TGTGCCAGCAGTTACTCGAGGGCCCAGGGGGCCGGGCAGTACTTC CASSYSRAQGAGQYF
TRBJ2-7 many . TRBV13 TGTGCCAGCAGCGATGACAGTGCCTACGAGCAGTACTTC CASSDDSAYEQYF
TRBJ2-2 . . TRBV13 TGTGCCAGCAGCTCCAAAAAACTAGAATTAAACACCGGGGAGCTGTTTTTT CASSSKKLELNTGELFF
TRBJ2-7 . . TRBV29-1 TGCAGCGTTAAAGGGGGGTCCTACGAGCAGTACTTC CSVKGGSYEQYF
TRBJ1-5 many . TRBV30 TGTGCCTGGAGTGCAAGGCAGATCAATCAGCCCCAGCATTTT CAWSARQINQPQHF
TRBJ2-1 many . TRBV11-2 TGTGCCAGCAGCTTAGACCGCCTAAAGCAGTTCTTC CASSLDRLKQFF
TRBJ2-7 many TRBD2 TRBV7-2 TGTGCCAGCAGCTTTAAGACTAGCAGGATGGTGTACGAGCAGTACTTC CASSFKTSRMVYEQYF
TRBJ2-7 many . TRBV6-1 TGTGCCAGCAGCAAGACCAGGGGGGTCCACGAGCAGTACTTC CASSKTRGVHEQYF
TRBJ1-1 few . TRBV10-2 TGCGCCACCCGGGAAGAAGTCGGGGAGAACACTGAAGCTTTCTTT CATREEVGENTEAFF
TRBJ1-5 many . TRBV20-1 TGCAGTGCTAGGGAGGGAGGGAATCAGCCCCAGCATTTT CSAREGGNQPQHF
TRBJ2-2 few . TRBV27 TGTGCCAGCAGAGTAGGGTGGGACACCGGGGAGCTGTTTTTT CASRVGWDTGELFF
TRBJ1-2 many . TRBV2 TGTGCCAGCAGTGAAGCGTATAGGGCTGGCTACACCTTC CASSEAYRAGYTF
TRBJ1-4 . . TRBV5-1 TGCGCCAGCAGTCCCACAGGGACCGGGTATGAAAAACTGTTTTTT CASSPTGTGYEKLFF
TRBJ1-2 many . TRBV27 TGTGCCAGCGGCACAGGGAGCTATGGCTACACCTTC CASGTGSYGYTF
TRBJ2-7 many . TRBV6-1 TGTGCCAGCAGTGACCGACCGGGCTCCTACGAGCAGTACTTC CASSDRPGSYEQYF
TRBJ1-4 many . TRBV20-1 TGCAGTGCTAGCCTTGGGGGTGAAAAACTGTTTTTT CSASLGGEKLFF
TRBJ1-5 many . TRBV7-8 TGTGCCAGCAGAGCCGGGCGGGGCTTAAATAGCAATCAGCCCCAGCATTTT CASRAGRGLNSNQPQHF
TRBJ2-7 many . TRBV5-1 TGCGCCAGCAGCTTGGGTAGGGTTTCCTCCTACGAGCAGTACTTC CASSLGRVSSYEQYF
TRBJ2-7 once TRBD2 TRBV7-2 TGTGCCAGCAGTTACGGGCAGCGGGGGTACGAGCAGTACTTC CASSYGQRGYEQYF
TRBJ2-1 many TRBD2 TRBV30 TGTGCCTGGAGTGTATTACTAGCGCGAAGAAACAATGAGCAGTTCTTC CAWSVLLARRNNEQFF
TRBJ2-3 many TRBD2 TRBV13 TGTGCCAGCAGCATCGAGACTAGCGGGGTTCCAGATACGCAGTATTTT CASSIETSGVPDTQYF
TRBJ1-3 . . TRBV28 TGTGCCAGCAGTTCTTCCAGGGTCTCTGGAAACACCATATATTTT CASSSSRVSGNTIYF
TRBJ1-1 few TRBD1 TRBV5-4 TGTGCCAGCAGCTGGGGACAGGGAGTGATGACTGAAGCTTTCTTT CASSWGQGVMTEAFF
TRBJ1-4 . . TRBV5-6 TGTGCCAGCAGCGACACCGGGACGGACAATGAAAAACTGTTTTTT CASSDTGTDNEKLFF
TRBJ1-1 few . TRBV29-1 TGCAGCGTTGAAGAAGGCATGGGGTGGTTCTTT CSVEEGMGWFF
TRBJ2-7 many TRBD2 TRBV20-1 TGCAGTGCTAGCCGGGGACTAGCGGGAGTCGAGCAGTACTTC CSASRGLAGVEQYF
TRBJ2-7 many . TRBV12-3/TRBV12-4 TGTGCCAGCAGCCGGACGGGGGCGGGGCAGTACTTC CASSRTGAGQYF
TRBJ2-2 many . TRBV15 TGTGCCACCAGCAGAACGCGCGGAATTGGGACCGGGGAGCTGTTTTTT CATSRTRGIGTGELFF
TRBJ2-7 . TRBD2 TRBV29-1 TGCAGCGTGACTAGCGGAAACCCACTCGAGCAGTACTTC CSVTSGNPLEQYF
TRBJ2-1 . . TRBV5-6 TGTGCCAGCAGCGGGGGGCGGGTGTGGAATGAGCAGTTCTTC CASSGGRVWNEQFF
TRBJ2-7 many . TRBV18 TGTGCCAGCTCACCTGAAGACTCCTACGAGCAGTACTTC CASSPEDSYEQYF